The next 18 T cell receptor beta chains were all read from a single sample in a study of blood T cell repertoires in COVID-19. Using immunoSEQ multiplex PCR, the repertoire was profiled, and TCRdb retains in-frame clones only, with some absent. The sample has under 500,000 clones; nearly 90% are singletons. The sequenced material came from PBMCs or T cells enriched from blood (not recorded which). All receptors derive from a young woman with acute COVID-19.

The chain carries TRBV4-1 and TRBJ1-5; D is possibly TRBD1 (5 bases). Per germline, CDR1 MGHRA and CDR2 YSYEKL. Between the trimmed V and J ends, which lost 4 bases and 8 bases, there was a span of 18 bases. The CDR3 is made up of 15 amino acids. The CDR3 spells CASSPIRGVKEPQHF. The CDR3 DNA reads TGCGCCAGCAGCCCCATACGGGGGGTTAAGGAGCCCCAGCATTTT.

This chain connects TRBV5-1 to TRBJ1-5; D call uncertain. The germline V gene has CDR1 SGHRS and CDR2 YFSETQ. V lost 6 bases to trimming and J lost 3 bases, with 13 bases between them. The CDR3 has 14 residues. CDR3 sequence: CASNLAGNNQPQHF. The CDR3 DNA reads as TGCGCCAGCAATCTGGCAGGTAACAATCAGCCCCAGCATTTT.

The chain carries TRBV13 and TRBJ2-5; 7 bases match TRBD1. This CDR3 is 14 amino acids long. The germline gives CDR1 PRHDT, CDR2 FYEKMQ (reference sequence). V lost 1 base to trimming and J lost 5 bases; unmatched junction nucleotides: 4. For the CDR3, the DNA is TGTGCCAGCAGCTTAGTGGGACAGAAGGAGACCCAGTACTTC. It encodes CASSLVGQKETQYF.

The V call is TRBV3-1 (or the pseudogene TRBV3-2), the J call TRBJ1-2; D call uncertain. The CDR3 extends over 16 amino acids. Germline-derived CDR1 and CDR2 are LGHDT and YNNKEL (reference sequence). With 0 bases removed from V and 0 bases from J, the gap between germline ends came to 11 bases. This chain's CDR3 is CASSQELGGTNYGYTF. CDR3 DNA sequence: TGTGCCAGCAGCCAAGAACTAGGCGGTACTAACTATGGCTACACCTTC.

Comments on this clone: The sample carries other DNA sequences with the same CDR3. This CDR3 reads CASSGQGLTEAFF. For the CDR3, the DNA is TGTGCCAGCAGCGGACAGGGCTTGACTGAAGCTTTCTTT. The chain carries TRBV2 and TRBJ1-1, with 8 bases that match TRBD1. V shed 6 bases and J 5 bases; nucleotides not matched to a gene: 5. CDR3 length: 13 residues. The germline gives CDR1 SNHLY, CDR2 FYNNEI.

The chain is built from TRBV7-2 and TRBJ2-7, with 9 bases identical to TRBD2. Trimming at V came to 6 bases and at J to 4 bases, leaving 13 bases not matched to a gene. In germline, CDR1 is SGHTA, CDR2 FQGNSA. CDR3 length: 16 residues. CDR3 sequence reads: CASSPPAASGTYEQYF. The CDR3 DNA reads TGTGCCAGCAGTCCCCCCGCGGCTAGCGGGACTTACGAGCAGTACTTC.

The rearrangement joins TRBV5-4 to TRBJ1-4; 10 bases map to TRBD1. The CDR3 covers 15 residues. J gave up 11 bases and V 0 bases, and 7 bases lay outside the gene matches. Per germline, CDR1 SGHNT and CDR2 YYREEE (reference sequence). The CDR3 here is CASSLDRTGGGKLFF. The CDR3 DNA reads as TGTGCCAGCAGCTTGGATCGGACAGGGGGAGGGAAACTGTTTTTT.

The CDR3 here is CASSQNTVNTEAFF. The CDR3 region has the DNA TGTGCCAGCAGCCAAAATACAGTAAACACTGAAGCTTTCTTT. The chain carries TRBV7-9 and TRBJ1-1; no clear D. Trimming left V 5 bases short and J 2 bases short, with 12 bases between. This CDR3 region has 14 residues. Germline V gene sequence: CDR1 SEHNR, CDR2 FQNEAQ (reference sequence).

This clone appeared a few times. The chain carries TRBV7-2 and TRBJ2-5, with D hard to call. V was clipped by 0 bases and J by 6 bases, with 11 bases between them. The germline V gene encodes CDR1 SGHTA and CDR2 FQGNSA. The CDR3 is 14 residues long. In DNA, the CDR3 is TGTGCCAGCAGCTTAGCTGTTGAGGAGAAGACCCAGTACTTC. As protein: CASSLAVEEKTQYF.

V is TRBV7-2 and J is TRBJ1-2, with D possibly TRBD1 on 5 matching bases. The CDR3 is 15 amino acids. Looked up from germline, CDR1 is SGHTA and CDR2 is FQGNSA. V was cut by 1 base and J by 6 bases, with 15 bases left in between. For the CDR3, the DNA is TGTGCCAGCAGCTTAGGCCCTACCAGGGTCGATGGCTACACCTTC. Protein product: CASSLGPTRVDGYTF.

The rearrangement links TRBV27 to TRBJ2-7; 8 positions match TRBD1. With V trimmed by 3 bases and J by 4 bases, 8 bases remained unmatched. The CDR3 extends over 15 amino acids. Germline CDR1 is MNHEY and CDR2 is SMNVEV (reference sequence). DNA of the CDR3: TGTGCCAGCAGTTTTTACGGCAGGGGGCAATACGAGCAGTACTTC. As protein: CASSFYGRGQYEQYF.

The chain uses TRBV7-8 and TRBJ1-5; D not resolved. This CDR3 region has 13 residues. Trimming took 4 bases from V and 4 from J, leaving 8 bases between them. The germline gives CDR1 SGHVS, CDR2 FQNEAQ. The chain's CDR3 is CASSSQVNQPQHF. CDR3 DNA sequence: TGTGCCAGCAGCTCCCAGGTTAATCAGCCCCAGCATTTT.

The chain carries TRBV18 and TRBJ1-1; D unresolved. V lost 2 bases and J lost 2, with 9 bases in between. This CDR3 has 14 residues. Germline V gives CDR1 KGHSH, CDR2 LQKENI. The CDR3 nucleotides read TGTGCCAGCTCACCAAATATGGGCAACACTGAAGCTTTCTTT. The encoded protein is CASSPNMGNTEAFF.

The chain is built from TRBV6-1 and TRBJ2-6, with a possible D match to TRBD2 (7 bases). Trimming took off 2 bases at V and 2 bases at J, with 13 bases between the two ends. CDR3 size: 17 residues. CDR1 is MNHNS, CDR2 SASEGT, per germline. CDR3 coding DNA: TGTGCCAGCAGTGAATCCTGGGGGGGGCCTGGGGCCAACGTCCTGACTTTC. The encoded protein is CASSESWGGPGANVLTF.

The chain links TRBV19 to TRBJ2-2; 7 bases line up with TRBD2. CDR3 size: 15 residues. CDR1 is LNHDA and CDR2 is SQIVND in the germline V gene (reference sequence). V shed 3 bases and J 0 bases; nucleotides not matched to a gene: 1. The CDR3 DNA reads TGTGCCAGTAGTATGGGAGGGGCGAACACCGGGGAGCTGTTTTTT. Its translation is CASSMGGANTGELFF.

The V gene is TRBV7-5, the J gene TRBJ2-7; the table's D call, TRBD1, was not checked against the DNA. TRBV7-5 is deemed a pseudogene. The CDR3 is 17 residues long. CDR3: CVRSLVGYRVSRHEQYF. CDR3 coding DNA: TGTGTCAGAAGCTTAGTCGGCTACAGGGTGTCTCGCCACGAGCAGTACTTC.

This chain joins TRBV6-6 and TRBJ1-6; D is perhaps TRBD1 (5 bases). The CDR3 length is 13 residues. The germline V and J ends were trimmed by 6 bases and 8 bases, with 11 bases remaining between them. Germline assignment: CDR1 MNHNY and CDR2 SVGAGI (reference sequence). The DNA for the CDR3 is TGTGCCAGCAGCCGACTAGGGGATTCACCCCTCCACTTT. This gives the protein CASSRLGDSPLHF.

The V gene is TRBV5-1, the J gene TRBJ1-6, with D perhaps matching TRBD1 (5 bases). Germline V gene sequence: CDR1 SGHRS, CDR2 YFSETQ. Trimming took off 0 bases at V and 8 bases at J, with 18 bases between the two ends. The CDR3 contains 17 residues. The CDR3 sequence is CASSLAGAAGGYSPLHF. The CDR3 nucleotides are TGCGCCAGCAGCTTGGCGGGAGCTGCCGGGGGGTATTCACCCCTCCACTTT.